Detailed here is one TCR beta chain. This clone was recorded a few times. Its antigen remains undetermined. Base qualities were left out, and no much larger clone turns up one base away. The data originate from a study of T cell changes during pregnancy in multiple sclerosis (dated by TCRdb to 2018 to 2020). Study-wide context: Changes in the T cell repertoire over the course of pregnancy were examined in this study in women with multiple sclerosis.

The receptor library was made with the immunoSEQ multiplex PCR assay. TCRdb re-hosts the immuneACCESS table, in-frame sequences only. Its copies lack some clones; in the studies checked, an unresolved V gene accounts for under half of them, and the cause for the rest is not known. The sample data list 74,000 or so clones, and roughly nine tenths of these were observed just once. Jointly, the top ten make up around 0.22% of the sample. From a lookup of the germline V gene, CDR1 and CDR2 are MNHNS and SASEGT. There are 11 amino acids in the CDR3, from cysteine to phenylalanine inclusive. Only the CDR3 portion is preserved as DNA: 33 bases, with reading frame beginning at the first base.

The chain joins TRBV6-1 to TRBJ1-1, and TRBD1 may be the D gene, going by 5 matching bases. This TCR was recovered from a female donor with multiple sclerosis, enrolled in a pregnancy study. The input for sequencing was CD4+ T cells from peripheral blood mononuclear cells, taken before pregnancy. The nucleotide sequence is given as TGTGCGTCGACGTTGGGGGGAAGAACTTTCTTT. This gives the protein CASTLGGRTFF.